The 25 T cell receptor beta chains given below trace back to one sample, sequenced in a study of patients and donors after allogeneic stem cell transplantation. TCRdb ran MiXCR on the RT-PCR reads and lists one entry per CDR3 protein. The repertoire includes about 16,000 distinct CDR3 sequences, approximately 25% of them detected once, and approximately 40% sits in the top ten. The source material was blood, either unsorted or a sorted T cell fraction (not recorded which). These receptors came from a human donor who was either an allogeneic HSCT recipient or a stem cell or donor lymphocyte infusion donor (not recorded which). It is not recorded whose cells these are; they may come from a transplant donor.

The CDR3 coding sequence is TGCGCCAGCAGAGAAACAGGGCCTGGAAACACCATATATTTT. This encodes CASRETGPGNTIYF. This chain links TRBV10-1 with TRBJ1-3; TRBD1 is a possible D gene (6 bases). Trimming stripped 6 bases from V and 2 bases from J, with 11 bases between. The CDR3 contains 14 residues. Germline V gene data show CDR1 as WNHNN and CDR2 as SYGVQD (reference sequence).

This chain connects TRBV30 to TRBJ1-2; D uncertain. Germline CDR1 GTSNPN, CDR2 SVGIG (reference sequence). V lost 2 bases, J lost 1 base, and 8 bases lay in between. The CDR3 covers 13 residues. The CDR3 bases are TGTGCCTGGAGTACCGGCTTTAACTATGGCTACACCTTC. Amino acids: CAWSTGFNYGYTF.

This clonotype was recorded a few times. This chain joins TRBV7-3 and TRBJ2-3; 10 nucleotides match TRBD1. With V trimmed by 5 bases and J by 0 bases, 5 bases remained unmatched. Looked up from germline, CDR1 is SGHTA and CDR2 is FQGTGA. CDR3 length: 16 residues. The CDR3 nucleotides read TGTGCCAGCAGCCCCCGGACAGGGGGAAGCACAGATACGCAGTATTTT. Its protein product is CASSPRTGGSTDTQYF.

This clonotype was seen more than once but under ten times. The chain has TRBV5-8 and TRBJ1-2, with TRBD1 as a possible D gene (5 bases). With 4 bases removed from V and 4 bases from J, the gap between germline ends came to 17 bases. The CDR3 loop spans 15 amino acids. CDR1 and CDR2 (germline): SGHTS, YDEGEE. The CDR3 reads CASSLNGVGAYGYTF. DNA of the CDR3: TGTGCCAGCAGCCTGAACGGGGTAGGGGCCTATGGCTACACCTTC.

The chain joins TRBV7-9 to TRBJ2-3, with a tentative D call TRBD2 (6 bases). V was clipped by 5 bases and J by 4 bases, with 16 bases between them. Looked up from germline, CDR1 is SEHNR and CDR2 is FQNEAQ (reference sequence). CDR3 length: 15 residues. This CDR3 reads CASSHRGGVADTQYF. The CDR3 coding sequence is TGTGCCAGCAGCCACCGCGGCGGGGTGGCAGATACGCAGTATTTT. The complete variable domain, with remaining parts taken from reference TRBV7-9 and TRBJ2-3, reads DTGVSQNPRHKITKRGQNVTFRCDPISEHNRLYWYRQTLGQGPEFLTYFQNEAQLEKSRLLSDRFSAERPKGSFSTLEIQRTEQGDSAMYLCASSHRGGVADTQYFGPGTRLTVL.

This clonotype is medium-sized by share. The V and J genes are TRBV12-3 or TRBV12-4 and TRBJ1-6; D remains ambiguous. The CDR3 length is 16 residues. V shed 6 bases and J shed 0 bases, with 12 bases lying between them. The CDR3 spells CASSADRSSYNSPLHF. The CDR3 DNA reads as TGTGCCAGCAGCGCAGACCGGAGCTCCTATAATTCACCCCTCCACTTT.

This sequence joins TRBV4-2 and TRBJ1-4, with a tentative D call TRBD1 (6 bases). V was pared by 1 base and J by 3 bases, with 9 bases between. The CDR3 has 15 amino acids. Germline V gene sequence: CDR1 LGHNA, CDR2 YNFKEQ. The CDR3 nucleotides read TGTGCCAGCAGCCAAGTAAGGACAGCTAATGAAAAACTGTTTTTT. Residues: CASSQVRTANEKLFF.

This clonotype was counted between two and nine times. The genes are TRBV4-1 and TRBJ1-5; the D is unclear. V lost 4 bases and J 4 bases, leaving 11 bases between the germline ends. Germline V gene data show CDR1 as MGHRA and CDR2 as YSYEKL. The CDR3 is 14 residues long. Written as DNA, the CDR3 is TGCGCCAGCAGCCCAATAAAGCTGAATCAGCCCCAGCATTTT. Its translation is CASSPIKLNQPQHF.

This chain uses TRBV6-6 with TRBJ1-3; 10 nucleotides match TRBD1. CDR3 length equals 17 residues. V shed 7 bases, J shed 1 base, and the junction held 10 bases outside the gene matches. Germline values: CDR1 MNHNY, CDR2 SVGAGI (reference sequence). The CDR3 nucleotides read TGTGCCAGCAAAGACAGGGGGCACGTTGGTTCTGGAAACACCATATATTTT. Protein: CASKDRGHVGSGNTIYF.

The rearrangement links TRBV15 to TRBJ2-3, with D uncertain. This CDR3 has 15 residues. The V end lost 0 bases, the J end lost 0 bases, and 7 bases lay between the germline ends. Per the germline V gene, CDR1 is LNHNV and CDR2 is YYDKDF (reference sequence). The CDR3 is CATSREPASTDTQYF. The DNA of the CDR3 is TGTGCCACCAGCAGAGAGCCGGCTAGCACAGATACGCAGTATTTT.

This clonotype was picked up one time. The CDR3 coding sequence is TGTGCCAGCAGCCCCCTGACAGACTCTGGGGCCAACGTCCTGACTTTC. Residues: CASSPLTDSGANVLTF. The rearrangement joins TRBV14 to TRBJ2-6, with a weak D call TRBD1 (5 bases). This CDR3 has 16 amino acids. The V gene lost 4 bases and the J gene lost 0 bases, with 10 bases spanning the gap. Looked up from germline, CDR1 is SGHDN and CDR2 is FVKESK. Full variable domain (missing parts from reference TRBV14 and TRBJ2-6): EAGVTQFPSHSVIEKGQTVTLRCDPISGHDNLYWYRRVMGKEIKFLLHFVKESKQDESGMPNNRFLAERTGGTYSTLKVQPAELEDSGVYFCASSPLTDSGANVLTFGAGSRLTVL.

This clonotype was counted at least ten times. The V call is TRBV11-2, the J call TRBJ1-1, with D perhaps TRBD1 (6 bases). Per the germline V gene, CDR1 is SGHAT and CDR2 is FQNNGV. V lost 5 bases to trimming and J lost 5 bases, with 9 bases between them. The CDR3 totals 12 residues. The CDR3, as DNA: TGTGCCAGCAGCACAGGGTTAACTGAAGCTTTCTTT. Translated, it gives CASSTGLTEAFF.

This chain uses TRBV5-1 with TRBJ1-2; no reliable D call. Trimming removed 0 bases from V and 4 bases from J, with 7 bases in between. Germline V lookup: CDR1 SGHRS, CDR2 YFSETQ. The CDR3 runs 13 residues. The CDR3 sequence: CASSLGQTYGYTF. In DNA, the CDR3 is TGCGCCAGCAGCTTGGGGCAGACCTATGGCTACACCTTC.

This clonotype was recorded a few times. The chain combines TRBV29-1 with TRBJ1-3; D is perhaps TRBD1 (5 bases). V was clipped by 8 bases and J by 0 bases, with 14 bases between them. In germline, CDR1 is SQVTM, CDR2 ANQGSEA. The CDR3 contains 14 residues. The CDR3 DNA follows: TGCAGCATCTCGACAGTTCTCTCTGGAAACACCATATATTTT. Its protein is CSISTVLSGNTIYF.

J is TRBJ1-6 and V is TRBV7-9, with D maybe TRBD1 (5 bases). Per germline, CDR1 SEHNR and CDR2 FQNEAQ (reference sequence). Trimming removed 2 bases from V and 10 bases from J, with 24 bases in between. CDR3 length: 18 amino acids. CDR3 protein: CASSLRGREGPSGSPLHF. The CDR3 coding sequence is TGTGCCAGCAGCTTAAGGGGTCGGGAGGGGCCGAGTGGATCACCCCTCCACTTT.

This clonotype is labeled medium-sized. The chain uses TRBV10-3 and TRBJ1-1, with TRBD1 identical over 8 bases. CDR3 length equals 14 residues. Per the germline V gene, CDR1 is ENHRY and CDR2 is SYGVKD. With 5 bases clipped from V and 7 bases from J, the junction kept 9 bases outside the gene matches. CDR3 DNA sequence: TGTGCCATCAGTCAGACAGGGGCGTTGATTGAAGCTTTCTTT. Amino acid sequence: CAISQTGALIEAFF.

J is TRBJ1-2 and V is TRBV30; 8 nucleotides line up with TRBD1. Germline CDR1 is GTSNPN and CDR2 is SVGIG (reference sequence). Losses at the gene ends were 1 base for V and 4 bases for J; bases not matched to a gene: 11. This CDR3 has 16 residues. The CDR3 DNA is TGTGCCTGGAGTGGAGGCAGGGGGCAAAGGGGCTATGGCTACACCTTC. This encodes CAWSGGRGQRGYGYTF.

This clonotype was counted many times. The chain recombines TRBV10-3 with TRBJ1-1; D is possibly TRBD1 (5 bases). CDR3 length: 15 amino acids. The germline gives CDR1 ENHRY, CDR2 SYGVKD. The V gene lost 10 bases and the J gene lost 9 bases, with 27 bases spanning the gap. CDR3 amino acids: CATRLLRDPAFQAFF. The CDR3 DNA reads as TGTGCCACCAGGCTATTAAGGGACCCCGCATTTCAAGCTTTCTTT.

There are a few counts of this clonotype. J is TRBJ1-6 and V is TRBV25-1; D is undetermined. The CDR3 loop spans 15 amino acids. Trimming pared 0 bases from V and 7 bases from J, leaving 10 bases between. The germline CDR1 and CDR2 sequences are MGHDK and SYGVNS. This CDR3 is CASSEYRGENSPLHF. The CDR3, as DNA: TGTGCCAGCAGTGAATATCGGGGAGAAAATTCACCCCTCCACTTT.

This clonotype was counted a few times. The genes are TRBV12-3 or TRBV12-4 and TRBJ1-2; 12 bases match TRBD1. The CDR3 spans 16 residues. V lost 7 bases to trimming and J lost 5 bases; unmatched junction nucleotides: 11. Written as DNA, the CDR3 is TGTGCCAGCATTGACGGGACAGGGGGCCTAGGGTATGGCTACACCTTC. This translates into CASIDGTGGLGYGYTF.

This clonotype appeared a few times. The chain uses TRBV28 and TRBJ1-1; 7 nucleotides agree with TRBD1. V shed 6 bases and J 7 bases; nucleotides not matched to a gene: 5. From germline, CDR1 is MDHEN and CDR2 SYDVKM. CDR3 length equals 12 residues. Here the CDR3 DNA reads TGTGCCAGCAGACAAGGGACAGTTGAAGCTTTCTTT. As protein: CASRQGTVEAFF.

This clonotype was seen repeatedly, ten times or more. The chain combines TRBV5-1 with TRBJ1-1; 10 bases are shared with TRBD1. Trimming cost V 3 bases and J 7 bases; bases outside gene matches: 3. The CDR3 sequence is 13 residues long. Germline V gene data show CDR1 as SGHRS and CDR2 as YFSETQ. The CDR3 region has the DNA TGCGCCAGCAGCTCATGGGACAGGGGTGAAGCTTTCTTT. It encodes CASSSWDRGEAFF.

This clonotype was detected only a few times. The chain links TRBV5-5 to TRBJ1-5, with 11 nucleotides matching TRBD1. The CDR3 is 15 residues long. Trimming cost V 0 bases and J 5 bases; bases outside gene matches: 1. CDR1 SGHKS and CDR2 YYEKEE come from the germline V gene (reference sequence). The CDR3 region has the DNA TGTGCCAGCAGCTTGGCGGACAGGGGGCATCAGCCCCAGCATTTT. Translating it yields CASSLADRGHQPQHF.

This clonotype showed up just once. V gene TRBV18 combines with J gene TRBJ2-1; TRBD2 is a possible D gene (5 bases). V gave up 3 bases and J gave up 7 bases, with 7 bases separating them. CDR3 length: 12 amino acids. Germline-derived CDR1 and CDR2 are KGHSH and LQKENI. CDR3 in DNA: TGTGCCAGCTCACCGAGGGATAATGAGCAGTTCTTC. Amino acids: CASSPRDNEQFF.

This clonotype has more than one count but fewer than ten. The V and J genes are TRBV6-2 or TRBV6-3 and TRBJ1-1; TRBD1 agrees at 7 bases. Trimming at V came to 6 bases and at J to 6 bases, leaving 13 bases not matched to a gene. The CDR3 extends over 15 amino acids. Germline CDR1 reads MNHEY; CDR2 reads SVGEGT. CDR3 region: CASSPGWDSLSEAFF. The CDR3 DNA follows: TGTGCCAGCAGCCCCGGATGGGACAGTCTCTCTGAAGCTTTCTTT.